Below, one T cell receptor beta chain is given with its context. Its specificity is not known. This sample was taken from a study of T cells expressing NK-cell markers. Study in general: Researchers got TCR beta repertoires out of sorted CD3+CD56+NKG2C+, CD3+CD56+NKG2C- and CD3+CD56-NKG2C+ T cells. Whole-study results and caveats: Whether expanded NKG2C+ T cell clones recognized HCMV stayed uncertain. Several donors likewise had their CD3+CD56-NKG2C+ fraction led by these clonotypes.

TCRdb reworked the 5' RACE reads into one entry per CDR3 protein, no DNA. This specimen shows about 160,000 distinct CDR3 sequences; the ten leading clones hold 20% to 25%. This receptor was identified in a man aged 18 to 70 in good health. Sequences were obtained from blood T cells: a sorted CD56 or NKG2C T cell subset, CD4+ or CD8+ T cells, or bulk PBMC T cells (not recorded which).

CDR3 region: CASSEDRVSGANVLTF. The J gene is TRBJ2-6, the V gene TRBV25-1; there is no DNA to check the TCRdb D call of TRBD1. This CDR3 contains 16 residues. Germline lookup yields CDR1 MGHDK and CDR2 SYGVNS.